Included here is one TCR beta chain sequence, with context. Its antigen is still unknown. TCRdb itself ran the 5' RACE reads through MiXCR, one entry per CDR3 protein. The repertoire holds 300,000 to 350,000 distinct CDR3 sequences, approximately 4% seen once, with 20% to 25% in the top ten. CDR1 is MGHRA, CDR2 YSYEKL, per germline. This CDR3 is built from 15 residues. V was trimmed by 3 bases and J by 9 bases, leaving 18 bases between them. The data are from a study of T cells after yellow fever vaccination. Study-wide results and limits: Compared with primary, the secondary response was weaker and peaked at day 5, not 15. Contamination of FACS-sorted repertoires by abundant clonotypes from the bulk population could occur. Reappearing after the booster were most of the clones from primary vaccination (around 96% CD4, 88% CD8).

Sequences were derived from PBMCs, sampled 5 days after the yellow fever booster vaccination. The sequence was collected from a young man who received the YFV17D yellow fever vaccine. The rearrangement uses TRBV4-1 and TRBJ2-1; D could derive from TRBD1 or TRBD2 (5 bases each). CDR3 sequence: CASSQGLRGRGEQFF. The CDR3 DNA follows: TGCGCCAGCAGCCAGGGATTAAGGGGCCGGGGTGAGCAGTTCTTC.